Listed below are T cell receptor beta chains from one sample, sequenced in a study of blood T cell repertoires in COVID-19. Libraries were prepared by immunoSEQ multiplex PCR; TCRdb keeps only in-frame clonotypes and omits some of them. The sample includes 310,000 or so clones, 83% of them seen just once. Source material: peripheral blood. The receptors derive from a woman in her fifties or sixties with acute or convalescent COVID-19. Each CDR3 is given with its conserved first and last residue. Each record gives: J gene, V gene, clone size, D gene, CDR3 protein, CDR3 DNA. D genes are given only for firm matches. Rows give clone size only sometimes, using once, few, many, or a class for an expanded clone.

>TRBJ2-5|TRBV30|NA|TRBD1
CAGDEGAGETQYF
TGTGCCGGGGACGAGGGGGCAGGGGAGACCCAGTACTTC
>TRBJ1-1|TRBV5-4|NA|TRBD1
CASSSMRGLNTEAFF
TGTGCCAGCAGCTCTATGAGGGGGCTGAACACTGAAGCTTTCTTT
>TRBJ2-5|TRBV30|NA|TRBD2
CAWSGLAGGRQETQYF
TGTGCCTGGAGTGGGCTAGCGGGAGGTCGGCAAGAGACCCAGTACTTC
>TRBJ2-5|TRBV5-6|NA|NA
CASSLGLARQETQYF
TGTGCCAGCAGCTTAGGTCTAGCGCGCCAAGAGACCCAGTACTTC
>TRBJ2-2|TRBV18|few|TRBD1
CASSAGTANTGELFF
TGTGCCAGCTCGGCCGGGACAGCGAACACCGGGGAGCTGTTTTTT
>TRBJ2-7|TRBV6-5|NA|NA
CASSYSLAYSYEQYF
TGTGCCAGCAGTTACTCGCTAGCGTACTCCTACGAGCAGTACTTC
>TRBJ2-5|TRBV18|few|NA
CASSPRRSSVQETQYF
TGTGCCAGCTCACCAAGAAGAAGTAGCGTCCAAGAGACCCAGTACTTC
>TRBJ1-4|TRBV7-9|NA|NA
CASSLEAGAVATNEKLFF
TGTGCCAGCAGCTTAGAGGCTGGTGCGGTTGCAACTAATGAAAAACTGTTTTTT
>TRBJ2-1|TRBV7-2|NA|NA
CASSLREGVGFF
TGTGCCAGCAGCCTCCGTGAAGGAGTAGGGTTCTTC
>TRBJ2-7|TRBV27|NA|TRBD1
CASGQGAYEQYF
TGTGCCTCGGGACAGGGAGCCTACGAGCAGTACTTC
>TRBJ2-1|TRBV12-5|few|TRBD2
CASGPGLADSYNEQFF
TGTGCTAGTGGTCCGGGACTAGCGGACTCGTACAATGAGCAGTTCTTC
>TRBJ2-3|TRBV12-5|NA|NA
CASGPSGQDTQYF
TGTGCTAGTGGTCCCTCAGGTCAAGATACGCAGTATTTT
>TRBJ1-5|TRBV12-3/TRBV12-4|NA|NA
CAIRTGNQPQHF
TGTGCCATCCGAACGGGTAATCAGCCCCAGCATTTT
>TRBJ1-2|TRBV6-5|few|NA
CASSYLSPNYGYTF
TGTGCCAGCAGTTACTTGAGCCCTAACTATGGCTACACCTTC
>TRBJ1-2|TRBV12-3/TRBV12-4|NA|NA
CASSRTGNYGYTF
TGTGCCAGCAGTCGGACGGGAAACTATGGCTACACCTTC
>TRBJ1-2|TRBV5-6|NA|NA
CASVNRQIYGYTF
TGTGCCAGCGTTAACCGACAGATCTATGGCTACACCTTC
>TRBJ2-2|TRBV5-1|NA|TRBD2
CASSSYAGDAGELFF
TGCGCCAGCAGCTCCTACGCGGGAGACGCCGGGGAGCTGTTTTTT
>TRBJ1-1|TRBV7-2|few|NA
CASSSQRVTEAFF
TGTGCCAGCAGCTCTCAGCGGGTCACTGAAGCTTTCTTT
>TRBJ1-2|TRBV6-5|NA|NA
CASSQDSNYGYTF
TGTGCCAGCAGTCAGGACAGTAACTATGGCTACACCTTC
>TRBJ1-1|TRBV25-1|NA|NA
CASRPSGGVPTEAFF
TGTGCCAGCCGACCCTCTGGGGGCGTACCCACTGAAGCTTTCTTT
>TRBJ2-5|TRBV5-1|NA|NA
CASSFRGEETQYF
TGCGCCAGCAGCTTTAGAGGAGAAGAGACCCAGTACTTC
>TRBJ2-6|TRBV4-1|NA|NA
CASSPTGGANVLTF
TGCGCCAGCAGCCCGACTGGTGGGGCCAACGTCCTGACTTTC
>TRBJ1-4|TRBV6-5|few|NA
CASSNRRRNEKLFF
TGTGCCAGCAGTAACAGGAGACGAAATGAAAAACTGTTTTTT
>TRBJ1-3|TRBV9|few|NA
CASSVGSGSGNTIYF
TGTGCCAGCAGCGTAGGGTCGGGGTCTGGAAACACCATATATTTT
>TRBJ2-2|TRBV5-1|NA|NA
CASSLEVGGTGELFF
TGCGCCAGCAGCTTGGAAGTAGGAGGGACCGGGGAGCTGTTTTTT
>TRBJ2-6|TRBV2|NA|NA
CASRMGAAGANVLTF
TGTGCCAGCAGGATGGGGGCCGCTGGGGCCAACGTCCTGACTTTC
>TRBJ2-1|TRBV11-3|NA|NA
CASSSGGGISNEQFF
TGTGCCAGCAGCTCCGGGGGAGGTATAAGCAATGAGCAGTTCTTC
>TRBJ1-4|TRBV5-1|few|TRBD1
CASSSQTGGNEKLFF
TGCGCCAGCAGCTCCCAGACAGGGGGCAATGAAAAACTGTTTTTT
>TRBJ1-1|TRBV21-1|few|NA
CASSIQQIEAFF
TGTGCCAGCAGCATACAGCAGATTGAAGCTTTCTTT
>TRBJ1-5|TRBV19|NA|NA
CASSIYLNQPQHF
TGTGCCAGTAGTATCTACCTCAATCAGCCCCAGCATTTT
>TRBJ2-1|TRBV24-1|NA|NA
CATSDPAGADNEQFF
TGTGCCACCAGTGATCCGGCGGGGGCGGACAATGAGCAGTTCTTC
>TRBJ1-5|TRBV6-6|once|NA
CASSRGGEGQPQHF
TGTGCCAGCAGTAGGGGGGGAGAGGGTCAGCCCCAGCATTTT
>TRBJ1-1|TRBV9|NA|NA
CASSVLSTEAFF
TGTGCCAGCAGTGTCTTGAGCACTGAAGCTTTCTTT
>TRBJ2-1|TRBV3-1/TRBV3-2|NA|NA
CASSPQLQDNEQFF
TGTGCCAGCAGCCCCCAGCTTCAGGACAATGAGCAGTTCTTC
>TRBJ1-5|TRBV12-3/TRBV12-4|NA|NA
CASRGHGNQPQHF
TGTGCCAGCAGGGGACACGGCAATCAGCCCCAGCATTTT
>TRBJ2-5|TRBV9|NA|TRBD1
CASSVDGTGRETQYF
TGTGCCAGCAGCGTAGACGGGACAGGGCGGGAGACCCAGTACTTC
>TRBJ2-5|TRBV2|NA|NA
CASSESVGQVRSTQYF
TGTGCCAGCAGTGAATCGGTCGGACAAGTCCGGTCGACCCAGTACTTC
>TRBJ2-3|TRBV7-2|NA|TRBD2
CASSLLAGGVSDTQYF
TGTGCCAGCAGCTTACTAGCGGGAGGGGTATCAGATACGCAGTATTTT
>TRBJ1-5|TRBV18|NA|NA
CASSPSTDTLQPQHF
TGTGCCAGCTCACCTTCGACAGATACACTCCAGCCCCAGCATTTT
>TRBJ1-1|TRBV29-1|once|TRBD1
CSVGTGGIEAFF
TGCAGCGTTGGAACAGGGGGGATTGAAGCTTTCTTT
>TRBJ1-3|TRBV30|once|TRBD1
CAWSAGRGENTIYF
TGTGCCTGGAGTGCGGGCAGGGGGGAAAACACCATATATTTT
>TRBJ2-2|TRBV5-4|NA|TRBD1
CASSHDRGHTGELFF
TGTGCCAGCAGCCACGACAGGGGGCACACCGGGGAGCTGTTTTTT
>TRBJ2-2|TRBV24-1|NA|NA
CATSDLGRGPNTGELFF
TGTGCCACCAGTGATTTGGGGCGGGGGCCGAACACCGGGGAGCTGTTTTTT
>TRBJ2-7|TRBV6-5|NA|TRBD2
CASSRAGGLGKQYF
TGTGCCAGCAGCAGAGCGGGAGGGCTGGGTAAGCAGTACTTC
>TRBJ2-7|TRBV19|NA|TRBD1
CASSADRAYEQYF
TGTGCCAGTAGCGCCGACAGGGCCTACGAGCAGTACTTC
>TRBJ1-1|TRBV7-9|NA|NA
CASSLYAGNTEAFF
TGTGCCAGCAGCTTATATGCAGGGAATACTGAAGCTTTCTTT
>TRBJ1-4|TRBV5-1|NA|TRBD1
CATSPTGTGDEKLFF
TGCGCCACGAGCCCGACCGGGACAGGGGATGAAAAACTGTTTTTT